Presented here are 26 T cell receptor beta chains from one specimen sequenced in a study of T-cell memory formation after mild COVID-19. TCRdb reprocessed the 5' RACE reads with MiXCR, giving one entry per CDR3 protein. In the table there are approximately 400,000 distinct CDR3 sequences, 20% to 25% of which are singletons. The sequenced sample was PBMCs or a T cell subset sorted from them (not recorded which). All receptors come from an adult woman who had mild COVID-19 (a few samples of this study predate the infection). Cell type and time point are not known.

The V and J genes are TRBV7-2 and TRBJ1-1, with D perhaps matching TRBD1 (5 bases). The CDR3 covers 15 residues. CDR1 and CDR2 (germline): SGHTA, FQGNSA. Trimming took off 4 bases at V and 4 bases at J, with 16 bases between the two ends. CDR3 sequence: CASSSFVGGITEAFF. The CDR3, as DNA: TGTGCCAGCAGCTCATTCGTGGGGGGAATCACTGAAGCTTTCTTT.

This clonotype was counted ten times or more. The chain uses TRBV7-9 and TRBJ1-6, with a tentative D call TRBD1 (5 bases). V was cut by 5 bases and J by 6 bases, with 8 bases left in between. Germline CDR1 and CDR2: SEHNR and FQNEAQ (reference sequence). The CDR3 consists of 13 residues. CDR3 sequence: CASSRGINSPLHF. The CDR3 nucleotides read TGTGCCAGCAGCAGGGGAATTAATTCACCCCTCCACTTT.

This clonotype was detected only a few times. J is TRBJ2-7 and V is TRBV6-2 or TRBV6-3; a possible D gene is TRBD2 (6 bases). Germline V CDR1 and CDR2: MNHEY, SVGEGT. V dropped 6 bases and J dropped 2 bases, with 29 bases sitting between them. The CDR3 has 19 residues. The CDR3 bases are TGTGCCAGCAGACCATTGGTGCGGGACGTAAGACCGGGAACCTACGAGCAGTACTTC. The encoded protein is CASRPLVRDVRPGTYEQYF.

The chain recombines TRBV13 with TRBJ2-2, with D unclear. Germline V lookup: CDR1 PRHDT, CDR2 FYEKMQ (reference sequence). The CDR3 length is 15 residues. Trimming left V 1 base short and J 1 base short, with 7 bases between. As DNA, the CDR3 is TGTGCCAGCAGCTTAGCGGGCTTGAACACCGGGGAGCTGTTTTTT. Residues: CASSLAGLNTGELFF.

This clonotype was seen only a few times. The chain carries TRBV12-3 or TRBV12-4 and TRBJ1-5; perhaps TRBD1 as D (6 bases). V shed 4 bases and J shed 1 base, with 8 bases lying between them. The CDR3 totals 14 residues. The DNA for the CDR3 is TGTGCCAGCAGTTCAGGGGTCAGCAATCAGCCCCAGCATTTT. This sequence encodes CASSSGVSNQPQHF.

As DNA, the CDR3 is TGTGCCAGCAGCCCACGCACGACAGGGAGAGTAGAGACCCAGTACTTC. Translating gives CASSPRTTGRVETQYF. V is TRBV7-9 and J is TRBJ2-5; 7 positions match TRBD1. With 5 bases clipped from V and 4 bases from J, the junction kept 13 bases outside the gene matches. The CDR3 has 16 amino acids. Germline CDR1 is SEHNR and CDR2 is FQNEAQ (reference sequence).

The chain uses TRBV7-6 and TRBJ2-7; D ambiguous. Germline assignment: CDR1 SGHVS and CDR2 FNYEAQ. Trimming took 4 bases from V and 4 from J, leaving 8 bases between them. The CDR3 sequence is 12 residues long. The CDR3 spells CASSSSPYEQYF. The CDR3 region has the DNA TGTGCCAGCAGCTCCTCACCATACGAGCAGTACTTC.

The V call is TRBV4-2, the J call TRBJ2-1; the match to TRBD2 covers 9 bases. V dropped 0 bases and J dropped 7; count of bases not matched to a gene: 16. Germline V lookup: CDR1 LGHNA, CDR2 YNFKEQ. The CDR3 is 19 amino acids. CDR3 nucleotide sequence: TGTGCCAGCAGCCAAGATCAAACTCCCGGTAGCGGGAGAAGGAATGAGCAGTTCTTC. Translated: CASSQDQTPGSGRRNEQFF.

This chain links TRBV5-1 with TRBJ2-7; D is ambiguous. Germline V gene lookup returns CDR1 SGHRS and CDR2 YFSETQ. This CDR3 has 15 amino acids. The V end lost 4 bases, the J end lost 1 base, and 15 bases lay between the germline ends. This chain's CDR3 is CASSDRLDRSYEQYF. DNA for the CDR3: TGCGCCAGCAGCGACCGACTGGACCGTTCCTACGAGCAGTACTTC.

The genes are TRBV27 and TRBJ2-5; 11 bases map to TRBD2. The CDR3 runs 16 residues. Germline V CDR1 and CDR2: MNHEY, SMNVEV (reference sequence). V trimming: 3 bases; J trimming: 5 bases; junction bases outside the gene matches: 8. CDR3 DNA sequence: TGTGCCAGCAGTTTCGGACTAGCGGGTGACCGGGAGACCCAGTACTTC. This translates into CASSFGLAGDRETQYF.

This clonotype has only a few counts. This chain links TRBV15 with TRBJ1-4; TRBD1 aligns across 7 bases. With V trimmed by 6 bases and J by 7 bases, 5 bases remained unmatched. Germline V gene lookup returns CDR1 LNHNV and CDR2 YYDKDF (reference sequence). The CDR3 has 13 residues. The CDR3 region is CATSGQVSEKLFF. CDR3 bases: TGTGCCACCAGTGGACAGGTATCTGAAAAACTGTTTTTT.

The V and J genes are TRBV7-9 and TRBJ1-1; D may be TRBD1 (5 bases). Trimming took 5 bases from V and 0 from J, leaving 10 bases between them. Germline CDR1 is SEHNR and CDR2 is FQNEAQ (reference sequence). This CDR3 region has 14 residues. The CDR3 bases are TGTGCCAGCAGCACTTGGGGCCTGAACACTGAAGCTTTCTTT. Translated, it gives CASSTWGLNTEAFF.

The CDR3 is CASSQEGTAPTDTQYF. Here the CDR3 DNA reads TGTGCCAGCAGTCAGGAGGGGACAGCACCCACAGATACGCAGTATTTT. The chain recombines TRBV7-9 with TRBJ2-3, with a weak D call TRBD1 (7 bases). This CDR3 contains 16 residues. Germline V gene data show CDR1 as SEHNR and CDR2 as FQNEAQ (reference sequence). The V end lost 6 bases, the J end lost 2 bases, and 18 bases lay between the germline ends.

The sample holds many counts of this clonotype. The chain uses TRBV7-9 and TRBJ2-1, with a possible D match to TRBD2 (5 bases). V gave up 0 bases and J gave up 6 bases, with 9 bases separating them. Germline CDR1 SEHNR, CDR2 FQNEAQ (reference sequence). This CDR3 comprises 14 residues. CDR3 residues: CASSLAGLSNEQFF. The CDR3, as DNA: TGTGCCAGCAGCTTAGCCGGACTTTCCAATGAGCAGTTCTTC.

The chain employs TRBV10-3 and TRBJ1-5; D unresolved. This CDR3 is 15 amino acids long. Trimming shortened V by 0 bases and J by 3 bases, and 9 bases separated the two germline ends. Per germline, CDR1 ENHRY and CDR2 SYGVKD. CDR3 sequence: CAISESEGLNQPQHF. CDR3 nucleotide sequence: TGTGCCATCAGTGAGTCGGAAGGGCTCAATCAGCCCCAGCATTTT.

This clonotype has more than one count but fewer than ten. This chain links TRBV7-3 with TRBJ2-3; D possibly corresponds to TRBD2 (5 bases). V gave up 2 bases and J gave up 2 bases, with 17 bases separating them. Germline-derived CDR1 and CDR2 are SGHTA and FQGTGA. The CDR3 consists of 17 residues. The CDR3 nucleotides are TGTGCCAGCAGCTTAGGGAGCTGGAGCTCCCACACAGATACGCAGTATTTT. It translates to CASSLGSWSSHTDTQYF.

This chain joins TRBV13 and TRBJ2-7, with D possibly TRBD2 on 5 matching bases. V lost 2 bases and J 4 bases, leaving 12 bases between the germline ends. This CDR3 has 14 amino acids. Germline CDR1 PRHDT, CDR2 FYEKMQ (reference sequence). DNA for the CDR3: TGTGCCAGCAGCTTACGGGGTAGCAGGTACGAGCAGTACTTC. Amino acid sequence: CASSLRGSRYEQYF. Using reference TRBV13 and TRBJ2-7 for the parts outside the CDR3, the full variable domain is AAGVIQSPRHLIKEKRETATLKCYPIPRHDTVYWYQQGPGQDPQFLISFYEKMQSDKGSIPDRFSAQQFSDYHSELNMSSLELGDSALYFCASSLRGSRYEQYFGPGTRLTVT.

This clonotype occurred many times. The J gene is TRBJ2-3, the V gene TRBV4-2; 8 bases line up with TRBD1. There are 17 residues in the CDR3. Germline lookup yields CDR1 LGHNA and CDR2 YNFKEQ. With V trimmed by 5 bases and J by 3 bases, 13 bases remained unmatched. CDR3 protein: CASSSQPIGQGTDTQYF. CDR3 nucleotide sequence: TGTGCCAGCAGCTCCCAACCTATAGGACAGGGTACAGATACGCAGTATTTT.

The chain has TRBV6-1 and TRBJ1-6; 7 bases agree with TRBD1. The germline CDR1 and CDR2 sequences are MNHNS and SASEGT. There are 17 residues in the CDR3. V lost 1 base and J lost 7; bases outside the gene matches: 10. CDR3 amino acids: CASSEGTGTFSNSPLHF. Written as DNA, the CDR3 is TGTGCCAGCAGTGAAGGGACAGGAACATTTTCCAATTCACCCCTCCACTTT.

The chain uses TRBV5-1 and TRBJ2-1; the match to TRBD2 covers 7 bases. The germline CDR1 and CDR2 sequences are SGHRS and YFSETQ. The CDR3 spans 16 residues. V lost 1 base and J lost 2; bases outside the gene matches: 6. CDR3 coding DNA: TGCGCCAGCAGCTTGACCGGGACTAACCCCTACAATGAGCAGTTCTTC. This encodes CASSLTGTNPYNEQFF.

The chain links TRBV12-3 or TRBV12-4 to TRBJ2-3; no clear D. The CDR3 contains 11 residues. Trimming took off 6 bases at V and 5 bases at J, with 6 bases between the two ends. The CDR3 sequence is CASRQLDTQYF. The DNA of the CDR3 is TGTGCCAGCAGGCAGTTAGATACGCAGTATTTT.

The V gene is TRBV5-1, the J gene TRBJ1-1; no clear D. CDR1 and CDR2 from the germline V gene are SGHRS and YFSETQ. V lost 7 bases, J lost 4 bases, and 17 bases lay in between. There are 14 residues in the CDR3. CDR3 nucleotide sequence: TGCGCCAGCGTTGGCGAGGGAGGGCGCACTGAAGCTTTCTTT. Translating it yields CASVGEGGRTEAFF. The full variable domain, its missing parts supplied by reference TRBV5-1 and TRBJ1-1, is KAGVTQTPRYLIKTRGQQVTLSCSPISGHRSVSWYQQTPGQGLQFLFEYFSETQRNKGNFPGRFSGRQFSNSRSEMNVSTLELGDSALYLCASVGEGGRTEAFFGQGTRLTVV.

This chain uses TRBV4-1 with TRBJ2-2; 8 positions agree with TRBD1. J gave up 0 bases and V 11 bases, and 5 bases lay outside the gene matches. This CDR3 has 14 residues. Germline assignment: CDR1 MGHRA and CDR2 YSYEKL. Here the CDR3 DNA reads TGCGCCGGAAAACAGGGGGCGAACACCGGGGAGCTGTTTTTT. This encodes CAGKQGANTGELFF.

V is TRBV12-3 or TRBV12-4 and J is TRBJ1-1; D not certain. The length of the CDR3 is 12 residues. V was pared by 6 bases and J by 6 bases, with 11 bases between. The CDR3 loop is CASSQSSAEAFF. CDR3 sequence (DNA): TGTGCCAGCAGCCAAAGCTCCGCTGAAGCTTTCTTT.

This sequence joins TRBV15 and TRBJ1-1; maybe TRBD1 (6 bases). The germline V gene encodes CDR1 LNHNV and CDR2 YYDKDF (reference sequence). V was pared by 0 bases and J by 4 bases, with 12 bases between. This CDR3 has 15 residues. CDR3 in DNA: TGTGCCACCAGCAGAGATCGGGGGCAGTTCACTGAAGCTTTCTTT. Its protein product is CATSRDRGQFTEAFF. The whole variable domain, remainder taken from reference TRBV15 and TRBJ1-1, is DAMVIQNPRYQVTQFGKPVTLSCSQTLNHNVMYWYQQKSSQAPKLLFHYYDKDFNNEADTPDNFQSRRPNTSFCFLDIRSPGLGDTAMYLCATSRDRGQFTEAFFGQGTRLTVV.

This clonotype has at least ten counts. The chain carries TRBV5-1 and TRBJ1-3; weak D call: TRBD1 (6 bases). In germline, CDR1 is SGHRS, CDR2 YFSETQ. V was pared by 0 bases and J by 4 bases, with 14 bases between. The CDR3 is 16 amino acids. CDR3 amino acids: CASSLGPKTGGNTIYF. CDR3 DNA: TGCGCCAGCAGCTTGGGCCCGAAGACAGGAGGAAACACCATATATTTT.